Below, 22 T cell receptor beta chains from the same sample are listed, as sequenced in a study of cytomegalovirus exposure and HLA in healthy donors. PCR involved 60 Vbeta and 13 Jbeta primers. Generated by immunoSEQ multiplex PCR, the TCRdb table keeps only in-frame clones and is missing some. The sample includes just over 150,000 clones, over 70% of them seen just once. Sequencing input: PBMCs. These receptors were collected from a woman aged 25 to 39 in good health and CMV-seronegative.

V usage is TRBV18 and J usage is TRBJ2-7, with D possibly matching TRBD2 (5 bases). V was clipped by 5 bases and J by 0 bases, with 17 bases between them. The CDR3 is 16 amino acids. Germline assignment: CDR1 KGHSH and CDR2 LQKENI. CDR3 in DNA: TGTGCCAGCTCAGGAACTGTCGGGGTTAGCTCCTACGAGCAGTACTTC. It is translated as CASSGTVGVSSYEQYF.

The V and J genes are TRBV19 and TRBJ2-5; D uncertain. V was trimmed by 4 bases and J by 1 base, leaving 7 bases between them. Germline CDR1 is LNHDA and CDR2 is SQIVND (reference sequence). This CDR3 region has 13 residues. CDR3 DNA sequence: TGTGCCAGTAGTAGGCAGTCCCAAGAGACCCAGTACTTC. Amino acid sequence: CASSRQSQETQYF. The entire variable domain, with the rest obtained from reference TRBV19 and TRBJ2-5, is as follows: DGGITQSPKYLFRKEGQNVTLSCEQNLNHDAMYWYRQDPGQGLRLIYYSQIVNDFQKGDIAEGYSVSREKKESFPLTVTSAQKNPTAFYLCASSRQSQETQYFGPGTRLLVL.

As DNA, the CDR3 is TGTGCCAGCAGCTTGGAGCGGGGGCGTTATTCACCCCTCCACTTT. As protein: CASSLERGRYSPLHF. The chain combines TRBV5-6 with TRBJ1-6; weak D call: TRBD1 (6 bases). The V end lost 0 bases, the J end lost 8 bases, and 12 bases lay between the germline ends. Germline V lookup: CDR1 SGHDT, CDR2 YYEEEE. The CDR3 spans 15 residues.

The J gene is TRBJ2-3, the V gene TRBV7-6; D is uncertain. The CDR3 spans 14 residues. V was pared by 4 bases and J by 0 bases, with 8 bases between. Germline-derived CDR1 and CDR2 are SGHVS and FNYEAQ. The CDR3 bases are TGTGCCAGCAGCTCCTTGACTAGCACAGATACGCAGTATTTT. This codes for CASSSLTSTDTQYF. Complete variable domain (other parts from reference TRBV7-6 and TRBJ2-3): GAGVSQSPRYKVTKRGQDVALRCDPISGHVSLYWYRQALGQGPEFLTYFNYEAQQDKSGLPNDRFSAERPEGSISTLTIQRTEQRDSAMYRCASSSLTSTDTQYFGPGTRLTVL.

The chain carries TRBV7-9 and TRBJ1-3; D is uncertain. The germline V gene has CDR1 SEHNR and CDR2 FQNEAQ (reference sequence). The length of the CDR3 is 16 residues. V was cut by 8 bases and J by 0 bases, with 17 bases left in between. The CDR3 DNA reads as TGTGCCAGCTTTCAAAGCCAGGCGGGCTCTGGAAACACCATATATTTT. Amino acids: CASFQSQAGSGNTIYF.

This clone occurred once. The rearrangement uses TRBV29-1 and TRBJ1-2; D gene uncertain. This CDR3 is 11 amino acids long. Trimming took 6 bases from V and 5 from J, leaving 10 bases between them. Germline V gene data show CDR1 as SQVTM and CDR2 as ANQGSEA. The DNA of the CDR3 is TGCAGCGTCCTTACCCTATATGGCTACACCTTC. Residues: CSVLTLYGYTF.

V is TRBV9 and J is TRBJ2-5; D is unresolved. The V gene's germline CDR1 is SGDLS and CDR2 YYNGEE. This CDR3 is built from 13 residues. The V and J ends lost 4 bases and 3 bases respectively, with 10 bases between them. The CDR3 DNA is TGTGCCAGCAGCCGAGACATAAAAGAGACCCAGTACTTC. Translated: CASSRDIKETQYF.

This clone was counted between two and nine times. In DNA form, the CDR3 reads TGTGCCAGCAGCTTTGAACAGGGCGTCAGCTCCTACAATGAGCAGTTCTTC. Translation: CASSFEQGVSSYNEQFF. V gene TRBV5-6 combines with J gene TRBJ2-1; maybe TRBD1 (6 bases). Germline CDR1 and CDR2: SGHDT and YYEEEE. The CDR3 is 17 residues long. The ends were cut back, 2 bases at V and 0 bases at J, with 15 bases in the middle.

The chain recombines TRBV6-5 with TRBJ2-1; 8 nucleotides line up with TRBD1. CDR3 length equals 15 residues. Germline CDR1 reads MNHEY; CDR2 reads SVGAGI. J gave up 5 bases and V 5 bases, and 8 bases lay outside the gene matches. The DNA for the CDR3 is TGTGCCAGCAGTCGACCGGGACAGGTGAACAATGAGCAGTTCTTC. Protein sequence: CASSRPGQVNNEQFF.

V usage is TRBV2 and J usage is TRBJ1-5; D unclear. The CDR3 is 14 residues long. CDR1 and CDR2 (germline): SNHLY, FYNNEI. V was trimmed by 7 bases and J by 0 bases, leaving 10 bases between them. CDR3 protein: CASTGPYSNQPQHF. CDR3 in DNA: TGTGCCAGCACAGGTCCGTATAGCAATCAGCCCCAGCATTTT.

This sequence joins TRBV5-4 and TRBJ1-4; TRBD1 is a possible D gene (6 bases). V lost 4 bases and J lost 8, with 12 bases in between. Germline-derived CDR1 and CDR2 are SGHNT and YYREEE (reference sequence). This CDR3 has 13 residues. This CDR3 is CASSPRGAEKLFF. The CDR3 region has the DNA TGTGCCAGCAGCCCCAGGGGCGCGGAAAAACTGTTTTTT.

V gene TRBV6-5 combines with J gene TRBJ1-2, with 10 positions matching TRBD1. CDR1 is MNHEY and CDR2 is SVGAGI in the germline V gene. V lost 4 bases to trimming and J lost 3 bases; unmatched junction nucleotides: 8. The CDR3 contains 16 residues. CDR3 loop: CASSWTGGKGDYGYTF. Written as DNA, the CDR3 is TGTGCCAGCAGTTGGACAGGGGGTAAAGGAGACTATGGCTACACCTTC.

This clone was seen a single time. V gene TRBV19 combines with J gene TRBJ1-1, with 12 bases matching TRBD1. V lost 3 bases and J lost 9; bases outside the gene matches: 5. The germline V gene has CDR1 LNHDA and CDR2 SQIVND (reference sequence). The CDR3 loop spans 14 amino acids. CDR3 nucleotide sequence: TGTGCCAGTAGTATTTGGGGGACAGGGGGCAAAGCTTTCTTT. Translated: CASSIWGTGGKAFF.

The chain combines TRBV7-9 with TRBJ1-5; maybe TRBD1 (5 bases). V was clipped by 5 bases and J by 4 bases, with 12 bases between them. This CDR3 has 14 amino acids. The germline V gene has CDR1 SEHNR and CDR2 FQNEAQ (reference sequence). The CDR3 region has the DNA TGTGCCAGCAGCCTGACAGTTGGGAATCAGCCCCAGCATTTT. Residues: CASSLTVGNQPQHF.

This sequence joins TRBV2 and TRBJ1-2, with TRBD1 matching 7 bases. The CDR3 consists of 14 residues. In germline, CDR1 is SNHLY, CDR2 FYNNEI. With V trimmed by 6 bases and J by 5 bases, 9 bases remained unmatched. The CDR3 nucleotides are TGTGCCAGCAGCACCAGACAGGGAGGATATGGCTACACCTTC. This translates into CASSTRQGGYGYTF.

This chain joins TRBV7-8 and TRBJ2-1, with 7 bases identical to TRBD2. J was trimmed by 8 bases and V by 7 bases; bases with no gene match: 14. Per germline, CDR1 SGHVS and CDR2 FQNEAQ. CDR3 length equals 15 residues. The CDR3 DNA is TGTGCCAGCACCACTAGGAGAGGGAGGGAAGATGAGCAGTTCTTC. Translating it yields CASTTRRGREDEQFF.

The V and J genes are TRBV11-1 and TRBJ2-7; D gene ambiguous. The CDR3 totals 15 residues. V lost 2 bases and J 3 bases, leaving 14 bases between the germline ends. Germline CDR1 is SGHAT and CDR2 is FQDESV (reference sequence). CDR3 bases: TGTGCCAGCAGCTTAACTCAAACCGGGTTCTACGAGCAGTACTTC. Translated, it gives CASSLTQTGFYEQYF.

In this sample, this clone turned up a few times. The genes are TRBV30 and TRBJ2-2; D call uncertain. Looked up from germline, CDR1 is GTSNPN and CDR2 is SVGIG (reference sequence). The CDR3 has 11 amino acids. V was shortened by 4 bases and J by 7 bases, with 7 bases between the two germline ends. CDR3 nucleotides: TGTGCCTGGAAATTAAACGGGGAGCTGTTTTTT. It translates to CAWKLNGELFF.

This chain links TRBV7-2 with TRBJ2-7, with 7 bases fitting TRBD1. Germline V lookup: CDR1 SGHTA, CDR2 FQGNSA. The CDR3 sequence is 13 residues long. The J segment lost 9 bases and the V segment lost 2 bases, leaving 7 bases of the junction unmatched. The chain's CDR3 is CASSLMGTAGQYF. CDR3 nucleotide sequence: TGTGCCAGCAGCTTAATGGGGACAGCCGGGCAGTACTTC. Looking up the rest from reference TRBV7-2 and TRBJ2-7 gives the full variable domain: GAGVSQSPSNKVTEKGKDVELRCDPISGHTALYWYRQSLGQGLEFLIYFQGNSAPDKSGLPSDRFSAERTGGSVSTLTIQRTQQEDSAVYLCASSLMGTAGQYFGPGTRLTVT.

The chain combines TRBV2 with TRBJ2-3, with 7 bases identical to TRBD1. Looked up from germline, CDR1 is SNHLY and CDR2 is FYNNEI. The CDR3 runs 12 residues. The V and J ends lost 6 bases and 5 bases, in that order; junction bases with no gene match: 2. CDR3 sequence: CASRNRGDTQYF. The DNA for the CDR3 is TGTGCCAGCAGAAACAGGGGAGATACGCAGTATTTT.

The chain links TRBV6-5 to TRBJ1-1; maybe TRBD1 (5 bases). Between the trimmed V and J ends, which lost 6 bases and 3 bases, there was a span of 11 bases. Germline lookup yields CDR1 MNHEY and CDR2 SVGAGI. The CDR3 covers 13 residues. In nucleotides, the CDR3 is TGTGCCAGCAGGTCCGACAGCTACACTGAAGCTTTCTTT. Protein product: CASRSDSYTEAFF.

The chain uses TRBV4-1 and TRBJ2-6; TRBD2 agrees at 14 bases. Germline trimming cut 0 bases from V and 5 bases from J; bases unmatched to any gene: 12. CDR3 length: 21 amino acids. Germline CDR1 and CDR2: MGHRA and YSYEKL. CDR3 protein: CASSQDLLVGTSGGWANVLTF. The CDR3 DNA follows: TGCGCCAGCAGCCAAGATCTCCTAGTTGGGACTAGCGGGGGTTGGGCCAACGTCCTGACTTTC.